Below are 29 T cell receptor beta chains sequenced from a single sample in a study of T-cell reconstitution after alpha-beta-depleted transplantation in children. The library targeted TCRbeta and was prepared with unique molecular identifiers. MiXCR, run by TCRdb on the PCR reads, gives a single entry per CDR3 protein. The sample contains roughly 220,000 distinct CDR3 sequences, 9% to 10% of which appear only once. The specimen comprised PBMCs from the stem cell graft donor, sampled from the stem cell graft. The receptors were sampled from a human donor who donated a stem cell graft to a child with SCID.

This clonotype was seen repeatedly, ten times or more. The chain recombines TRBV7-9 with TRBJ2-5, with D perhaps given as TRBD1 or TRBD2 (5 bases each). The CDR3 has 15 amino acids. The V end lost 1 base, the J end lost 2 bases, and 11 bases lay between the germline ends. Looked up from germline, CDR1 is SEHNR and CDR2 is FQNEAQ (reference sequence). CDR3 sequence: CASSLGDRRQETQYF. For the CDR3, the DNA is TGTGCCAGCAGCTTAGGGGACCGCCGACAAGAGACCCAGTACTTC.

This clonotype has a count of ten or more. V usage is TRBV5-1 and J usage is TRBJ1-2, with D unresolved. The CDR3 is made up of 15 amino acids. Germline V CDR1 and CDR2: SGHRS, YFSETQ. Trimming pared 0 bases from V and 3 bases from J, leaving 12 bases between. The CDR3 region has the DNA TGCGCCAGCAGCTTGGGGAACAGTTGGGACTATGGCTACACCTTC. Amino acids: CASSLGNSWDYGYTF. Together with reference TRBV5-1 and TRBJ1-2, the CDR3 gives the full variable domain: KAGVTQTPRYLIKTRGQQVTLSCSPISGHRSVSWYQQTPGQGLQFLFEYFSETQRNKGNFPGRFSGRQFSNSRSEMNVSTLELGDSALYLCASSLGNSWDYGYTFGSGTRLTVV.

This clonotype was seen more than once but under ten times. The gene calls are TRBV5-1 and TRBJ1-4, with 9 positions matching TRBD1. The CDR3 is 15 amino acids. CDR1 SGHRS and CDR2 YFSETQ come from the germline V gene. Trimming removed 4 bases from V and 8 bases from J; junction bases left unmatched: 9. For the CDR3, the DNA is TGCGCCAGCAGCATAGGGGGACAGGGAGGCGAAAAACTGTTTTTT. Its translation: CASSIGGQGGEKLFF.

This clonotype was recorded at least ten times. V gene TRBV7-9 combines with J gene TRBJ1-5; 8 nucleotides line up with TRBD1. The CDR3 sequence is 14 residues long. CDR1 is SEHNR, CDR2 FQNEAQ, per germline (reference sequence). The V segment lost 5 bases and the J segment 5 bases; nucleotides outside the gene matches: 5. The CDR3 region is CASSPDRGDQPQHF. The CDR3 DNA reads TGTGCCAGCAGCCCCGACAGGGGTGATCAGCCCCAGCATTTT.

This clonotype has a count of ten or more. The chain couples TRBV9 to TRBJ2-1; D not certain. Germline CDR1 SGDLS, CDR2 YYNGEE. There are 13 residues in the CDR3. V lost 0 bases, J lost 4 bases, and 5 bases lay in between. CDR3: CASSVGRYNEQFF. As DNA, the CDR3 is TGTGCCAGCAGCGTAGGTCGGTACAATGAGCAGTTCTTC.

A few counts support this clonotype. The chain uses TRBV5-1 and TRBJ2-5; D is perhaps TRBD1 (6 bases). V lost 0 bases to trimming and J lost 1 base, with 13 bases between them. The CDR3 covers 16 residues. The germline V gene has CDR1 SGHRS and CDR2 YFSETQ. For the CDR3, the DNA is TGCGCCAGCAGCTTGGATAACAGGGCAATCCAAGAGACCCAGTACTTC. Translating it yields CASSLDNRAIQETQYF. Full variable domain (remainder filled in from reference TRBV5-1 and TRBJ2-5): KAGVTQTPRYLIKTRGQQVTLSCSPISGHRSVSWYQQTPGQGLQFLFEYFSETQRNKGNFPGRFSGRQFSNSRSEMNVSTLELGDSALYLCASSLDNRAIQETQYFGPGTRLLVL.

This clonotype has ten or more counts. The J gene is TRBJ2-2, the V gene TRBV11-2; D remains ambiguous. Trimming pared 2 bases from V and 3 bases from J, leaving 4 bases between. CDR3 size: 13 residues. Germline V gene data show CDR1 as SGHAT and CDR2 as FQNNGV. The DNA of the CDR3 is TGTGCCAGCAGCTTACTGGACACCGGGGAGCTGTTTTTT. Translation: CASSLLDTGELFF.

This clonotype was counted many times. CDR3 region: CASRAPGPPVHEQYF. The CDR3 bases are TGTGCCAGCAGGGCTCCGGGACCTCCAGTCCACGAGCAGTACTTC. The genes are TRBV12-3 or TRBV12-4 and TRBJ2-7; D may be TRBD1 or TRBD2 (5 bases each). Deletions cut 6 bases from V and 5 bases from J, with 20 bases between. The length of the CDR3 is 15 residues.

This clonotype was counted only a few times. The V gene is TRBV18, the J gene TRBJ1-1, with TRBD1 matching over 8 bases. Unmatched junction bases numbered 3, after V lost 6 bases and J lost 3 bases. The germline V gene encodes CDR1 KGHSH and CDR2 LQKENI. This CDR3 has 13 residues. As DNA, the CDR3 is TGTGCCAGCTCGGACAGGGTGGACACTGAAGCTTTCTTT. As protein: CASSDRVDTEAFF.

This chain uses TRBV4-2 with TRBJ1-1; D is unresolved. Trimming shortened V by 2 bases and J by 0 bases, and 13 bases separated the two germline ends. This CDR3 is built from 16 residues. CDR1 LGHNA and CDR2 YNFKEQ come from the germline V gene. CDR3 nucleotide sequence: TGTGCCAGCAGCCAATCCGCATCGGGTGTGAACACTGAAGCTTTCTTT. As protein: CASSQSASGVNTEAFF.

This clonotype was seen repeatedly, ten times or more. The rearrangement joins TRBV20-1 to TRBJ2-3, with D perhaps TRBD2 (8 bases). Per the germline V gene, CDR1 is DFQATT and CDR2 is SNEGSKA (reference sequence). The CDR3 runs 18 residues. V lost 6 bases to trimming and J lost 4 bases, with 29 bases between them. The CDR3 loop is CSARRGLGTRTGADTQYF. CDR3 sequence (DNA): TGCAGTGCCCGGAGGGGTCTAGGGACTAGAACAGGGGCAGATACGCAGTATTTT.

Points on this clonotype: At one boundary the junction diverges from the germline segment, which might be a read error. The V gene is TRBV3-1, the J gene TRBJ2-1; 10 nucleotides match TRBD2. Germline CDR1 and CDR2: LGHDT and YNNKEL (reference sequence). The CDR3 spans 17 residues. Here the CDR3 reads CACSQQLLAGVNNEQFF. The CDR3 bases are TGTGCCTGCAGCCAACAACTCCTAGCGGGGGTGAACAATGAGCAGTTCTTC.

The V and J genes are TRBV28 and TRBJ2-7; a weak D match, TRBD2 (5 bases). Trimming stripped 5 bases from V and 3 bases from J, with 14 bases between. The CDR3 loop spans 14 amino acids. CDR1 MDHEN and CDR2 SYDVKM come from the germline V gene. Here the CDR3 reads CASSPLRESYEQYF. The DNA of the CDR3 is TGTGCCAGCAGTCCCCTCCGGGAAAGCTACGAGCAGTACTTC.

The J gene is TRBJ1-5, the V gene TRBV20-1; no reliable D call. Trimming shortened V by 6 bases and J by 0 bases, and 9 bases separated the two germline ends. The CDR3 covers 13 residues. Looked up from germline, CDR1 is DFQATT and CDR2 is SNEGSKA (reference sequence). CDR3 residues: CSATEHSNQPQHF. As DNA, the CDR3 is TGCAGTGCAACGGAACATAGCAATCAGCCCCAGCATTTT.

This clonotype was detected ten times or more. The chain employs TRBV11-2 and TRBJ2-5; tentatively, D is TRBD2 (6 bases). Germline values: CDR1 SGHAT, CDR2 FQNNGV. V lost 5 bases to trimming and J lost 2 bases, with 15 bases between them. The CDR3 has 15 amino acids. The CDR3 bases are TGTGCCAGCAGCACAACTACGGGGGAGCAAGAGACCCAGTACTTC. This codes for CASSTTTGEQETQYF.

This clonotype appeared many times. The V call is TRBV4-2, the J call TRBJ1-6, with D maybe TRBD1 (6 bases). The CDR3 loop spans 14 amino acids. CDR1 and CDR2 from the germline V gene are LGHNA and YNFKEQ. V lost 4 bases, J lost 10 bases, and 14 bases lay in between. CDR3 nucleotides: TGTGCCAGCAGCCCCAGGGGCCTTTCATCACCCCTCCACTTT. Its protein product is CASSPRGLSSPLHF.

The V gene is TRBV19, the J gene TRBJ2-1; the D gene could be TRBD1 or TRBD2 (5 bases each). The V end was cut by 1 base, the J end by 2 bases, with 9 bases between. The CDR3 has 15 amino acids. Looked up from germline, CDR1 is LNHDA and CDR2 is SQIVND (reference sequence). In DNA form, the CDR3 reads TGTGCCAGTAGTATAGCCCTGGGACCCTACAATGAGCAGTTCTTC. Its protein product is CASSIALGPYNEQFF. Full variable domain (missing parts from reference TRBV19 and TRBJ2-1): DGGITQSPKYLFRKEGQNVTLSCEQNLNHDAMYWYRQDPGQGLRLIYYSQIVNDFQKGDIAEGYSVSREKKESFPLTVTSAQKNPTAFYLCASSIALGPYNEQFFGPGTRLTVL.

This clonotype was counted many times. The CDR3 DNA reads TGTGCCAGCAGCCAAGACGGGGGCTCCTACGAGCAGTACTTC. Residues: CASSQDGGSYEQYF. The chain is built from TRBV3-1 and TRBJ2-7; D perhaps matches TRBD2 (6 bases). V lost 0 bases and J 0 bases, leaving 6 bases between the germline ends. Per the germline V gene, CDR1 is LGHDT and CDR2 is YNNKEL (reference sequence). This CDR3 comprises 14 residues.

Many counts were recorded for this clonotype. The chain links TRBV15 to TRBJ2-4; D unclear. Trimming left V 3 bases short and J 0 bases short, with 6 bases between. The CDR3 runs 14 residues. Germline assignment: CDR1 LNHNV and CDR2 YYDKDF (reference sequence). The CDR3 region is CATSSFLAKNIQYF. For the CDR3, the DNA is TGTGCCACCAGCAGTTTCCTAGCCAAAAACATTCAGTACTTC.

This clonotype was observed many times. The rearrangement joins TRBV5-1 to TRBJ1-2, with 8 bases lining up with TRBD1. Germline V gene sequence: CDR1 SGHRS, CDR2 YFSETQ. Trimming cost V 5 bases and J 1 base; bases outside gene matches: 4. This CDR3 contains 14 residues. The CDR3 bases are TGCGCCAGCAGAGTCGGACAGGGTAACTATGGCTACACCTTC. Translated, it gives CASRVGQGNYGYTF.

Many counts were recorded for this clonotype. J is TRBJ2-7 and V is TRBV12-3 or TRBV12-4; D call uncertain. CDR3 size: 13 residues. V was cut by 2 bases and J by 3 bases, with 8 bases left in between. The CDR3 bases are TGTGCCAGCAGTTTAACTACCCTCTACGAGCAGTACTTC. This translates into CASSLTTLYEQYF.

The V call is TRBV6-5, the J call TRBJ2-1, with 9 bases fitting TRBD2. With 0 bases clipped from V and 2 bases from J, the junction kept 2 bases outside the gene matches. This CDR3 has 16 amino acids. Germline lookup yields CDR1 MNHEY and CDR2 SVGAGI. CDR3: CASSYSLAGPYNEQFF. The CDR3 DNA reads TGTGCCAGCAGTTACTCGCTAGCGGGGCCCTACAATGAGCAGTTCTTC.

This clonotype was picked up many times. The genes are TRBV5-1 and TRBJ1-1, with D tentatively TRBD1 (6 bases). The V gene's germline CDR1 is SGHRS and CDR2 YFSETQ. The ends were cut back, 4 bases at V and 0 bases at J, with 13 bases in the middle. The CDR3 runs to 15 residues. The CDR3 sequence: CASSTGTSLNTEAFF. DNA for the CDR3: TGCGCCAGCAGCACAGGGACTTCCCTGAACACTGAAGCTTTCTTT.

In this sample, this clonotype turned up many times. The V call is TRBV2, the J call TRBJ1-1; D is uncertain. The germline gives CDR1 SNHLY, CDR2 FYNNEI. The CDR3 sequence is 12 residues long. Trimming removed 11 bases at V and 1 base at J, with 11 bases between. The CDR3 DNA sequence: TGTGCCGGCACGACTGAGAACACTGAAGCTTTCTTT. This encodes CAGTTENTEAFF.

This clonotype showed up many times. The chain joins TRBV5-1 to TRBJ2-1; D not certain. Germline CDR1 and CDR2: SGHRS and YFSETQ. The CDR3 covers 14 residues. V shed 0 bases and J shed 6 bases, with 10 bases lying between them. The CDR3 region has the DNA TGCGCCAGCAGCTTGGTTTACAGACCCAATGAGCAGTTCTTC. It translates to CASSLVYRPNEQFF.

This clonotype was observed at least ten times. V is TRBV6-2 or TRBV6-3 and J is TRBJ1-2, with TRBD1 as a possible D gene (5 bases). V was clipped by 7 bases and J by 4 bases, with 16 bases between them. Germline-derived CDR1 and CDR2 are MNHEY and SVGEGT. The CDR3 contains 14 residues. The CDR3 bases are TGTGCCAGCACCACGCGCCAGAGGGGCTATGGCTACACCTTC. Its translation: CASTTRQRGYGYTF.

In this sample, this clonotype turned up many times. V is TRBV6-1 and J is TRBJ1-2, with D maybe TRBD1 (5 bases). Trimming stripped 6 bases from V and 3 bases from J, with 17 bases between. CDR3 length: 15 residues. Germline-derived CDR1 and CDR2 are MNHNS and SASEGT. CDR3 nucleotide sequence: TGTGCCAGCAGCGAAACGGGGGGTCCTTACTATGGCTACACCTTC. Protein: CASSETGGPYYGYTF.

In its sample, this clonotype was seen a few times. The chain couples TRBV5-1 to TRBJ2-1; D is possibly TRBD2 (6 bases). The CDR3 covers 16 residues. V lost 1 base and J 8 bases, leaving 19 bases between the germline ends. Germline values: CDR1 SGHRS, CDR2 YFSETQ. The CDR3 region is CASSLTRDSARDEQFF. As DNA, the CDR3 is TGCGCCAGCAGCTTGACACGGGACTCGGCAAGAGATGAGCAGTTCTTC.

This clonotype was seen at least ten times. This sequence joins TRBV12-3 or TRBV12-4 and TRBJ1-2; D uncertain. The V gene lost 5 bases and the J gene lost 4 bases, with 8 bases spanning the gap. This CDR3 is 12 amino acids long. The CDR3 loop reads CASSVNPYGYTF. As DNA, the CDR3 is TGTGCCAGCAGTGTGAACCCCTATGGCTACACCTTC.